These T cell receptor beta chains were read from a single sample in a study of blood T cell repertoires in COVID-19. Here immunoSEQ multiplex PCR was the method, and the copy in TCRdb shows in-frame clones only, minus some. The table lists 200,000 or so clones, 84% of them singletons. The source material was peripheral blood. These receptors all come from a woman older than 75 with COVID-19, enrolled during active disease. Both conserved end residues are part of each CDR3. A row's size may be missing; if present it is once, few, many or a size class.

v_gene,j_gene,abundance,CDR3aa
TRBV6-5,TRBJ2-7,few,CASSYHRQGGSYEQYF
TRBV5-8,TRBJ1-5,.,CASSSGGQRGNQPQHF
TRBV5-1,TRBJ2-5,once,CASSLAAEETQYF
TRBV5-1,TRBJ2-3,.,CASSSGLASDTQYF
TRBV5-1,TRBJ1-5,.,CASSLEGNSNQPQHF
TRBV7-9,TRBJ2-3,.,CASSTRTDTQYF
TRBV9,TRBJ1-5,once,CASSADRGGPQHF
TRBV18,TRBJ2-1,few,CASSPPRLYNEQFF
TRBV7-2,TRBJ2-2,.,CASSFQGRTGELFF
TRBV19,TRBJ1-5,few,CASKIRGVSNQPQHF
TRBV6-2/TRBV6-3,TRBJ2-2,.,CASSYSAGGATGELFF
TRBV19,TRBJ1-1,few,CASSKNRETEAFF
TRBV7-3,TRBJ2-3,.,CASSPLSSSTDTQYF
TRBV19,TRBJ1-2,.,CARPKELVCPPTKEGYTF
TRBV7-9,TRBJ2-5,.,CASSGRVSETQYF
TRBV4-3,TRBJ2-5,.,CASSQDLGPETQYF
TRBV3-1/TRBV3-2,TRBJ2-3,.,CASSHSAGTDTQYF
TRBV28,TRBJ1-1,once,CASSLWRDNTEAFF